This TCR beta chain derives from a study of OX40 agonist ivuxolimab in advanced cancers. Across the study: Age averaged around 58 years (range about 23 to 80), and less than 85% were male. Regarding the study as a whole: The specificity for antigen of the expanded peripheral T cells was not determined.

Sampling of blood occurred at baseline, cycle 4 day 1, and cycle 7 day 1. This clone was seen once. Its antigen is currently unknown. Trimming stripped 5 bases from V and 5 bases from J, with 11 bases between. CDR1 and CDR2 from the germline V gene are SGHVS and FQNEAQ. CDR3 length equals 13 residues. Profiled with immunoSEQ multiplex PCR; TCRdb holds only in-frame clones, not every one. The repertoire holds about 58,000 clones, approximately 87% seen once, with approximately 3.1% in the top ten. The TCR comes from an adult with an advanced solid tumor such as melanoma, head and neck, liver or kidney cancer. The chain couples TRBV7-8 to TRBJ2-3; the D is unclear. This specimen was CD4+ or CD8+ T cells sorted from blood, taken in a trial of the OX40 agonist ivuxolimab. CDR3 sequence reads: CASSPGREDTQYF. The CDR3 bases are TGTGCCAGCAGCCCCGGGCGAGAAGATACGCAGTATTTT. The variable domain in full, completed from reference TRBV7-8 and TRBJ2-3, reads GAGVSQSPRYKVAKRGQDVALRCDPISGHVSLFWYQQALGQGPEFLTYFQNEAQLDKSGLPSDRFFAERPEGSVSTLKIQRTQQEDSAVYLCASSPGREDTQYFGPGTRLTVL.